This is a list of T cell receptor beta chains from one sample in a study of T cells in Graves' hyperthyroidism and ophthalmopathy. TCRdb reprocessed the multiplex PCR reads with MiXCR, giving one entry per CDR3 protein. The top ten hold roughly 13% of the sample, which has 390,000 or so distinct CDR3 sequences, approximately 15% seen once. Sequencing was done on a sample of blood. The receptors originated from a man aged 18-30 years with Graves' ophthalmopathy. Both conserved end residues are part of each CDR3. The D gene is left open where the match is weak. A row's size may be missing; if present it is once, few, many or a size class.

clone_size: NA; d_call: NA; j_call: TRBJ1-4; v_call: TRBV19; cdr3_nt: TGTGCCAGTAGTATGCAGAATGAAAAACTGTTTTTT; cdr3_aa: CASSMQNEKLFF
clone_size: many; d_call: TRBD2; j_call: TRBJ2-7; v_call: TRBV20-1; cdr3_nt: TGCAGTGCTAGACTAGGACTAGCGGGAGTCTACGAGCAGTACTTC; cdr3_aa: CSARLGLAGVYEQYF
clone_size: many; d_call: NA; j_call: TRBJ2-7; v_call: TRBV18; cdr3_nt: TGTGCCAGCTCACGGGGGTTGGCAGGGAGGTCCTACGAGCAGTACTTC; cdr3_aa: CASSRGLAGRSYEQYF
clone_size: many; d_call: NA; j_call: TRBJ1-1; v_call: TRBV5-5; cdr3_nt: TGTGCCAGCAGCTTCTCGTATCGACAGCAAAACACTGAAGCTTTCTTT; cdr3_aa: CASSFSYRQQNTEAFF
clone_size: many; d_call: TRBD1; j_call: TRBJ2-3; v_call: TRBV5-1; cdr3_nt: TGCGCCAGCAGCCTTAGACAGGGGGTGGATACGCAGTATTTT; cdr3_aa: CASSLRQGVDTQYF
clone_size: many; d_call: TRBD1; j_call: TRBJ1-2; v_call: TRBV5-6; cdr3_nt: TGTGCCAGCAGCCCCCAACAGGGGACCTATGGCTACACCTTC; cdr3_aa: CASSPQQGTYGYTF
clone_size: many; d_call: NA; j_call: TRBJ1-2; v_call: TRBV3-1; cdr3_nt: TGTGCCAGCAGCCAACCCCGGGGGGGGGATGGCTACACCTTC; cdr3_aa: CASSQPRGGDGYTF
clone_size: many; d_call: TRBD1; j_call: TRBJ2-1; v_call: TRBV12-5; cdr3_nt: TGTGCTAGTGGTTTGCTCCGGACAGGGGACGGCAATGAGCAGTTCTTC; cdr3_aa: CASGLLRTGDGNEQFF
clone_size: many; d_call: NA; j_call: TRBJ2-5; v_call: TRBV6-2/TRBV6-3; cdr3_nt: TGTGCCAGCAGACTAAATTTGGGCCGTACCACAGAGACCCAGTACTTC; cdr3_aa: CASRLNLGRTTETQYF
clone_size: many; d_call: NA; j_call: TRBJ1-2; v_call: TRBV30; cdr3_nt: TGTGCCTGGAGTGTAGCTTGGGGCTACACCTTC; cdr3_aa: CAWSVAWGYTF
clone_size: many; d_call: NA; j_call: TRBJ2-4; v_call: TRBV30; cdr3_nt: TGTGCCTGGACGTTCGGGAACGGCCAAAACATTCAGTACTTC; cdr3_aa: CAWTFGNGQNIQYF
clone_size: many; d_call: NA; j_call: TRBJ1-5; v_call: TRBV18; cdr3_nt: TGTGCCAGCTCGCTGGAGCTGGGAGGCAATCAGCCCCAGCATTTT; cdr3_aa: CASSLELGGNQPQHF
clone_size: many; d_call: NA; j_call: TRBJ2-7; v_call: TRBV6-5; cdr3_nt: TGTGCCAGCAGTTACACCGTCCGGGACTACGAGCAGTACTTC; cdr3_aa: CASSYTVRDYEQYF
clone_size: few; d_call: NA; j_call: TRBJ2-2; v_call: TRBV7-2; cdr3_nt: TGTGCCAGCAGCGACTGGACAAACACCGGGGAGCTGTTTTTT; cdr3_aa: CASSDWTNTGELFF
clone_size: many; d_call: TRBD2; j_call: TRBJ2-7; v_call: TRBV6-2/TRBV6-3; cdr3_nt: TGTGCCAGCAGTTACTCGAAGGGACTAGCGGGAGGCTCGTCCTACGAGCAGTACTTC; cdr3_aa: CASSYSKGLAGGSSYEQYF
clone_size: few; d_call: NA; j_call: TRBJ2-3; v_call: TRBV11-2; cdr3_nt: TGTGCCAACAGTCCCCGCCGGGAGCTCATCACAGATACGCAGTATTTT; cdr3_aa: CANSPRRELITDTQYF
clone_size: many; d_call: TRBD1; j_call: TRBJ1-4; v_call: TRBV6-1; cdr3_nt: TGTGCCAGCAAGATAGACAGGGGGCGAAATGAAAAACTGTTTTTT; cdr3_aa: CASKIDRGRNEKLFF
clone_size: many; d_call: TRBD1; j_call: TRBJ2-1; v_call: TRBV11-2; cdr3_nt: TGTGCCAGCAGTCTTAGGATAGGGACAGACTATGGGAATGAGCAGTTCTTC; cdr3_aa: CASSLRIGTDYGNEQFF
clone_size: few; d_call: TRBD1; j_call: TRBJ2-1; v_call: TRBV15; cdr3_nt: TGTGCCACCAGCAGAATAAGGACAGGGCCGCCGGGGGAGCAGTTCTTC; cdr3_aa: CATSRIRTGPPGEQFF
clone_size: NA; d_call: TRBD2; j_call: TRBJ2-3; v_call: TRBV24-1; cdr3_nt: TGTGCCACCAGTGATAACGTTGTGGGAGGGCGCACAGATACGCAGTATTTT; cdr3_aa: CATSDNVVGGRTDTQYF
clone_size: NA; d_call: NA; j_call: TRBJ2-5; v_call: TRBV19; cdr3_nt: TGTGCCAGTAGTATAGATCTATGCAGGAAAGAGACCCAGTACTTC; cdr3_aa: CASSIDLCRKETQYF
clone_size: many; d_call: NA; j_call: TRBJ2-2; v_call: TRBV12-3/TRBV12-4; cdr3_nt: TGTGCCAGCAGTTCCAGGGCGGTGTGGGAGCTGTTTTTT; cdr3_aa: CASSSRAVWELFF
clone_size: many; d_call: NA; j_call: TRBJ2-4; v_call: TRBV6-1; cdr3_nt: TGTGCCAGCAGTGCTGACAGGAGAAACATTCAGTACTTC; cdr3_aa: CASSADRRNIQYF
clone_size: many; d_call: NA; j_call: TRBJ1-5; v_call: TRBV9; cdr3_nt: TGTGCCAGCAGCGTAGGAATGGGGTTTCAGCCCCAGCATTTT; cdr3_aa: CASSVGMGFQPQHF
clone_size: many; d_call: TRBD2; j_call: TRBJ2-7; v_call: TRBV4-1; cdr3_nt: TGCGCCAGCAGCCAAGCTGGACTAGTCTCAGGGATCCACGAGCAGTACTTC; cdr3_aa: CASSQAGLVSGIHEQYF